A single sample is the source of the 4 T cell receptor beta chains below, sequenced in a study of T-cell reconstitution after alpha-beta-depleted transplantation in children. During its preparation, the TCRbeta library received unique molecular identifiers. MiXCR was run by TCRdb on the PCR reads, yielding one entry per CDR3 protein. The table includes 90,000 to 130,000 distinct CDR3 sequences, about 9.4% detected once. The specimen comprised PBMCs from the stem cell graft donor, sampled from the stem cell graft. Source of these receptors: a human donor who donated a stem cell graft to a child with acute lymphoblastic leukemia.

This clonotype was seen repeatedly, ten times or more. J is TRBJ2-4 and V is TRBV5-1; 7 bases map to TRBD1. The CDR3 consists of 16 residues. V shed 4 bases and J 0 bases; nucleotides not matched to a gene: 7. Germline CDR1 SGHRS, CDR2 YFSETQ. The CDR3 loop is CASSGDRDLAKNIQYF. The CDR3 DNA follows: TGCGCCAGCAGCGGAGACAGGGATCTAGCCAAAAACATTCAGTACTTC.

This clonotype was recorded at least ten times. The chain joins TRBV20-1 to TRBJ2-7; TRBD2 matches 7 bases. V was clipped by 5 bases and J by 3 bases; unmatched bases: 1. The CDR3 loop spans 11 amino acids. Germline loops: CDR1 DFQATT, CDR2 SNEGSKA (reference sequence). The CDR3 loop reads CSAGLVYEQYF. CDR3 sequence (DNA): TGCAGTGCTGGACTAGTCTACGAGCAGTACTTC.

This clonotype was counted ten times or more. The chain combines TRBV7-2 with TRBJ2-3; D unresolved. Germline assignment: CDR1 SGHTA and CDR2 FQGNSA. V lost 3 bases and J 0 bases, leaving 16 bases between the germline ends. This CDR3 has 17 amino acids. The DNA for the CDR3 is TGTGCCAGCAGCTTTACCTATAGGCTAGAGAGCACAGATACGCAGTATTTT. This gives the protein CASSFTYRLESTDTQYF.

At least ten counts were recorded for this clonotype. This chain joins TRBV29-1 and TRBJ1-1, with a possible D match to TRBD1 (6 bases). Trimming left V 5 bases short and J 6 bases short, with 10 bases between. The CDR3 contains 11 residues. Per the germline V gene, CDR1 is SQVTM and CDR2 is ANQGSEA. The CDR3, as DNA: TGCAGCGTTAGACAGGTGGCTGAAGCTTTCTTT. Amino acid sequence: CSVRQVAEAFF.